This TCR beta chain was observed in a study of blood T cell repertoires in COVID-19. In the study overall: PBMCs, B-cell-depleted T cells, or T cells were the source of the cDNA or gDNA that made up the material.

Each participant's cohort was designated according to participant-reported clinical history. Cohort 3 donors were reported recovered after two negative PCRs, clearance, or symptom resolution. Germline CDR1 is ENHRY and CDR2 is SYGVKD. Trimming shortened V by 3 bases and J by 6 bases, and 12 bases separated the two germline ends. The CDR3 totals 14 residues. The protocol was immunoSEQ multiplex PCR, while the TCRdb copy is restricted to in-frame clones and leaves out a portion. The sample includes 490,000 or so clones, more than 75% of them seen just once. This chain links TRBV10-3 with TRBJ2-4; tentatively, D is TRBD1 (5 bases). What was sequenced was PBMCs or T cells enriched from blood (not recorded which). The clonotype originates from a woman aged 40 to 50 who had recovered from COVID-19. CDR3 in amino acids: CAISEDSYGNIQYF. Here the CDR3 DNA reads TGTGCCATCAGTGAAGACAGTTATGGAAACATTCAGTACTTC.